This TCR beta chain comes out of a study of cytomegalovirus exposure and HLA in healthy donors (dated by TCRdb to about 2017). Broadly, across the study: An earlier analysis of approximately 640 of the donors reported roughly 300 Gb of sequence data and about 100 million unique TCR beta sequences from about 179 million T cells. An early release that covered fewer than 750 HLA-typed donors contained approximately 300 gigabases of sequencing data and 70 million to 100 million unique TCR sequences. Of the roughly 390 genotyped donors, about 84% fell in the genetic ancestry cluster associated with self-reported Caucasian donors. The aim of the study was to test whether cataloging public T cell receptors could identify signatures of past pathogen exposure. The study profiled the T cell repertoires of under 700 subjects by immunosequencing and related them to cytomegalovirus serostatus. Along with the roughly 700-subject first cohort, a separate validation cohort of more than 90 different subjects was used. The study combined high-throughput TCR immunosequencing, statistical association of individual TCRs with disease status, and machine learning to predict cytomegalovirus infection status. A later analysis re-analyzed previously published TCR beta repertoires from 660 or so donors and added high-resolution HLA genotyping to study TCR occurrence patterns. In the later analysis, no new phenotypic data were used to find candidate immune exposures; instead, reliance was placed on TCR beta sequences and their occurrence across donors. An earlier analysis of several hundred of the donors applied high-throughput TCR beta sequencing to assess whether each TCR beta V gene segment acted as functional or pseudogenic. Donor age, sex, ethnicity and CMV serostatus were compiled together with the repertoire data. A later genetic analysis took genome-wide SNP genotypes for about 65% of the 666 donors and used that subset as a discovery cohort. Every repertoire in the discovery cohort had been generated on one and the same sequencing platform. Both class I and class II loci were covered by HLA typing, at four-digit resolution. The number of donors typed differed by locus, with about 629-630 for A, B, C, DRB1 and DQB1, 522 for DQA1, under 610 for DPA1, and some 470 for DPB1. Several DR-DQ haplotypes were treated as single units for association and clustering because of strong linkage in the cohort. Among approximately 370 genotyped donors of the cohort, an average of approximately 200,000 unique TCR beta nucleotide sequences was sequenced per donor, of which 15% to 20% were non-productive.

A note on this clone: Its antigen remains undetermined. Base quality data are lacking; no much larger clone is found one base away.

The cohort comprised fewer than 700 healthy bone marrow donors. Cohort members were all nominally healthy when sampled, although unrecorded immune exposures were likely present. The donor was CMV seropositive and was included in the group of 300 or so seropositive cohort members. A peripheral blood sample was provided by each donor, and peripheral blood mononuclear cells were used for TCR beta sequencing. The Qiagen DNeasy Blood Extraction Kit was used to extract genomic DNA from the blood cell samples. Receptor amplification or capture employed the immunoSEQ multiplex PCR assay. A mixture of 60 forward primers for TCR Vbeta segments and 13 reverse primers for TCR Jbeta segments was used in the multiplex PCR. The CDR3 region of rearranged TCR beta genes was amplified from genomic DNA by a multiplex PCR assay. The Illumina HiSeq System was used to sequence the amplified TCR beta libraries as 87-base-pair reads. Turning to the authors' computational methods: Across the 500 to 850 repertoires, a later analysis counted around 80 million unique TCR beta chains, 8.5 million to 12 million of which were shared by at least two donors. Raw reads were error-corrected and collapsed into unique sequences with a nearest-neighbor algorithm that merged closely related sequences to remove PCR and sequencing errors. V, D and J gene segments were assigned by aligning CDR3 sequences to IMGT reference sequences. Each retained sequence needed at least a six-nucleotide match to both a V gene segment and a J gene segment. Rearrangements were classified as productive when the CDR3 lacked stop codons and remained in frame with V and J, and all other rearrangements were classified as non-productive. CDR3 was defined according to IMGT convention as the region running from the second conserved V-encoded cysteine to the conserved J-encoded phenylalanine. The earlier analysis of about 530 of the donors excluded any sequence lacking an unambiguous match to a single V gene segment. An earlier analysis of approximately 590 of the donors classified V segments as functional when productive rearrangements were above 56.7% and as segregating when the standard deviation between donors was above 5%. A statistical classification framework was built for diagnosing cytomegalovirus status from the catalog of TCR beta chain sequences. In a later analysis, TCR nucleotide sequences were compared against IMGT/GENE-DB human TR gene sequences so that V and J genes could be assigned. A later analysis assigned CDR3 sequences and most-parsimonious VDJ recombination scenarios with the TCRdist pipeline. In a later analysis, each TCR beta chain was defined by its CDR3 amino acid sequence together with its V-gene family, and reads lacking a unique V-gene family were excluded. In a later analysis, 450 to 600 highly shared, low-generation-probability nucleotide sequences were removed to address suspected cross-contamination and a sequencing artifact. In a later analysis, a clonal expansion index was calculated for each public chain from normalized within-repertoire ranks of inferred template counts. Generation probabilities in a later analysis came from a VDJ recombination model fitted to out-of-frame rearrangements, and those results were checked against IGoR. A later analysis scored TCR-TCR, TCR-HLA and TCR-CMV co-occurrence with hypergeometric tests, applying a repertoire-size bias correction to TCR pairs. To estimate false discovery rates, a later analysis permuted the HLA or CMV assignments 20 times. In a later analysis, co-occurring TCRs were grouped with DBSCAN, and TCRdist sequence similarity was added when clustering was performed within HLA-allele-positive subsets. Repertoires with fewer than 30,000 or more than 120,000 public chains were left out of co-occurrence clustering, as were a few repertoires with anomalous nucleotide sharing. This is the immuneACCESS table as TCRdb keeps it, with only in-frame sequences that have V and J called. A part of the clones is gone; compared with another copy, unresolved V genes explain less than half, and the rest is unexplained. V, J and clone size reflect that table, while D and trimming were determined from the DNA. This sample lists 150,000 to 200,000 clones; more than 75% were detected once. Together, the top ten hold approximately 1.4% of the sample.

The germline V gene sets CDR1 to MDHEN and CDR2 to SYDVKM. From the cysteine up to the phenylalanine, the CDR3 has a length of 15 residues. Only the CDR3 DNA stays, 45 bases, in frame from base 1. V is pruned by 2 bases and J by 3 bases, leaving 5 bases of the junction without a gene match. General conclusions and limits of the study: When HLA alleles, especially DR and DQ, strongly co-occurred, attributing TCR associations to individual alleles was difficult. A further reported finding was that TCR beta sequences accurately predicted the HLA-A and HLA-B alleles for most subjects in the first cohort. Over 15 rarely observed V segments, including chromosome 9 orphons, were excluded from the earlier analysis of some 590 of the donors because counts were too low. A few of the identified cytomegalovirus-associated TCR beta chains were confirmed in vitro to be specific for cytomegalovirus antigens. The study gave a list of over 150 TCR beta chains associated with cytomegalovirus. Sequencing depth was assumed to be roughly uniform across donors in the presence/absence analyses, though that assumption may not hold. A later analysis associated 16,951 TCR beta sequences with specific HLA alleles at a false discovery rate of 0.05. Compared with equally common non-associated chains, HLA-associated TCR beta chains in a later analysis were more clonally expanded and had lower generation probabilities. In an earlier analysis of fewer than 750 of the donors, most TCR beta V segments were observed in productive rearrangements about 87% or about 30% of the time, broadly matching IMGT annotations. Linkage disequilibrium might explain the correlated functional status among segregating V segments, but an unknown experimental factor could not be excluded. It was suggested by the authors that the approach could potentially be generalized to other disease states and immunological phenotypes. In a later analysis, most CMV-associated TCR beta chains were found to appear HLA-restricted, with HLA associations seemingly driven largely by CMV exposure. In both the original and validation cohorts, the classifier was reported to diagnose cytomegalovirus status with high specificity and sensitivity. According to a later genetic analysis, donors in an Asian-associated ancestry cluster had fewer N-insertions in productive TCRs than the approximately 710-donor mean. Because some donors lacked HLA typing at each locus, the association tests relied only on the typed subset. Several of the top co-occurrence clusters appeared to be linked to parvovirus B19, influenza, CMV and Epstein-Barr virus, according to a later analysis. In a later genetic analysis, a missense DCLRE1C variant was associated with V-gene and J-gene trimming of TCR beta chains, and the association was replicated in an independent cohort. Some IMGT-functional V segments, including TRBV6-2 and TRBV6-3, could not be told apart with the 87-base-pair reads, so those segments were excluded. The only immune exposure information available for the cohort was CMV serostatus. Across donors, most TCR sequences were observed very rarely, whereas some public TCRs were present in many individuals. In a later analysis, the rate of TCR association differed among HLA loci, with DRB1 alleles having the most associated TCRs and HLA-C alleles having the fewest. Only TCR beta chains were sequenced in this cohort, and the absence of alpha or paired-chain data limited detectable features. The sequencing pipeline was judged likely to have produced a cluster of highly shared sequence variants as a technical artifact.

The chain uses TRBV28 and TRBJ2-5, and TRBD1 matches 8 of the central bases. The sample taken for sequencing was PBMCs. The sequence came from a girl aged 10 to 17 in good health and CMV-seropositive. CDR3 protein: CASSLTSTGEETQYF. The DNA reads TGTGCCAGCAGTTTAACCTCGACAGGGGAAGAGACCCAGTACTTC.